This TCR beta chain is drawn from a study of T cell changes during pregnancy in multiple sclerosis. TCRdb's copy holds only in-frame clones and misses some; the assay was immunoSEQ multiplex PCR. The sample has some 53,000 clones, 85% to 95% seen once. Trimming shortened V by 1 base and J by 0 bases, and 15 bases separated the two germline ends. The CDR3 covers 17 residues. Germline CDR1 LNHNV, CDR2 YYDKDF (reference sequence). This clone was recorded only once. The chain joins TRBV15 to TRBJ1-1; the D is unclear. The sample consisted of CD4+ T cells from peripheral blood mononuclear cells, taken in the third trimester of pregnancy. This receptor was identified in a female donor with multiple sclerosis, enrolled in a pregnancy study. The CDR3 reads CATSRVTSTSLNTEAFF. DNA for the CDR3: TGTGCCACCAGCAGAGTCACATCCACCTCGTTGAACACTGAAGCTTTCTTT.